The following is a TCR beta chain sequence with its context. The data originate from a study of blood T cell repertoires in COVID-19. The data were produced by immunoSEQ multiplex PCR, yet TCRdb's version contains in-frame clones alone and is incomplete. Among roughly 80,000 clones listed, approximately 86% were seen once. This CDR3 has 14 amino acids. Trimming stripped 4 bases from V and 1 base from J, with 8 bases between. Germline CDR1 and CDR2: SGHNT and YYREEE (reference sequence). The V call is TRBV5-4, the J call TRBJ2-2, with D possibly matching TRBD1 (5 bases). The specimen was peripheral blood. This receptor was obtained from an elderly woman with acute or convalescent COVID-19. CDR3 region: CASSGGQNTGELFF. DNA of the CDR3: TGTGCCAGCAGCGGTGGACAGAACACCGGGGAGCTGTTTTTT. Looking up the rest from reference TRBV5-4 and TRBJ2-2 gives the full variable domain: ETGVTQSPTHLIKTRGQQVTLRCSSQSGHNTVSWYQQALGQGPQFIFQYYREEENGRGNFPPRFSGLQFPNYSSELNVNALELDDSALYLCASSGGQNTGELFFGEGSRLTVL.